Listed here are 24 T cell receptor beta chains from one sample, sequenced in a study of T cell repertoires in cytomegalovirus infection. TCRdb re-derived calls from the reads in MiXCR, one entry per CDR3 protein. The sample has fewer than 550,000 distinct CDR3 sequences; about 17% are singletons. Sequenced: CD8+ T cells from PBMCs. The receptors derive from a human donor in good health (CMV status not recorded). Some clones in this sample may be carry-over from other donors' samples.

The CDR3 here is CASSLNNNQPQHF. CDR3 DNA: TGTGCCAGCAGTTTAAACAACAATCAGCCCCAGCATTTT. The chain employs TRBV28 and TRBJ1-5; D unclear. The CDR3 runs to 13 residues. Trimming removed 2 bases from V and 3 bases from J, with 5 bases in between. The germline V gene has CDR1 MDHEN and CDR2 SYDVKM.

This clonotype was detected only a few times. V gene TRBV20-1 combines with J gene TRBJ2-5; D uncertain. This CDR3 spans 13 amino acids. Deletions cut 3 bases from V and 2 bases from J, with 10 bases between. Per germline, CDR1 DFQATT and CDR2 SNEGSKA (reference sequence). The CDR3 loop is CSARPEGQETQYF. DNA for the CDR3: TGCAGTGCTAGGCCGGAAGGACAAGAGACCCAGTACTTC.

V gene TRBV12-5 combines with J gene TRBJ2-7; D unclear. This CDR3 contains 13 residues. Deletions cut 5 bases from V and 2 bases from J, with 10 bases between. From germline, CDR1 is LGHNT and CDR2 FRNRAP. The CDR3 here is CASGPPEAYEQYF. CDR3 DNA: TGTGCTAGTGGTCCCCCAGAGGCCTACGAGCAGTACTTC.

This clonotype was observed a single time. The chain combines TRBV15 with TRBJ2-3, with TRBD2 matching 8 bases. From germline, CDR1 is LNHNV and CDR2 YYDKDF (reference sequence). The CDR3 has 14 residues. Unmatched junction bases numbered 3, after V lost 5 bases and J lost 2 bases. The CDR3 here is CATSGGLDTDTQYF. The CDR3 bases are TGTGCCACCAGCGGGGGACTAGACACAGATACGCAGTATTTT. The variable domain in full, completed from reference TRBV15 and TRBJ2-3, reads DAMVIQNPRYQVTQFGKPVTLSCSQTLNHNVMYWYQQKSSQAPKLLFHYYDKDFNNEADTPDNFQSRRPNTSFCFLDIRSPGLGDTAMYLCATSGGLDTDTQYFGPGTRLTVL.

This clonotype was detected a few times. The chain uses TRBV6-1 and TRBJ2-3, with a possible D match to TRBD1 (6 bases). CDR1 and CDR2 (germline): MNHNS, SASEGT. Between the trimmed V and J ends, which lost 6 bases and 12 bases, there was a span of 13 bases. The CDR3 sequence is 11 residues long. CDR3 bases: TGTGCCAGCAGGATTGCACAGGGTCAGTATTTT. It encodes CASRIAQGQYF.

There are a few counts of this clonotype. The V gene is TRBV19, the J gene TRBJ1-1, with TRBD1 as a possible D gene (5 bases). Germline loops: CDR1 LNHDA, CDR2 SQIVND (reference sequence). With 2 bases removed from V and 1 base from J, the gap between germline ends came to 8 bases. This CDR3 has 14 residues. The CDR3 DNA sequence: TGTGCCAGTAGTATAATCAGGGAGAACACTGAAGCTTTCTTT. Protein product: CASSIIRENTEAFF.

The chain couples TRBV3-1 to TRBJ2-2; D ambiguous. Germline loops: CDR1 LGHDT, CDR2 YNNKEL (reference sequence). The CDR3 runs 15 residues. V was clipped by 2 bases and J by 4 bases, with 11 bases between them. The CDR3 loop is CASSQSLDSTGELFF. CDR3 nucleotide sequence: TGTGCCAGCAGCCAATCCCTAGATAGCACCGGGGAGCTGTTTTTT.

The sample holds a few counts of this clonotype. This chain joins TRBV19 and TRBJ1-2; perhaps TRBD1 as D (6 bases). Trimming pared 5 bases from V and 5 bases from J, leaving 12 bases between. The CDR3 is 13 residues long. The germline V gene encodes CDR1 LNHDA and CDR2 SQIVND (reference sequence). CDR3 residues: CASSWGAEYGYTF. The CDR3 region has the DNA TGTGCCAGTAGTTGGGGGGCAGAATATGGCTACACCTTC.

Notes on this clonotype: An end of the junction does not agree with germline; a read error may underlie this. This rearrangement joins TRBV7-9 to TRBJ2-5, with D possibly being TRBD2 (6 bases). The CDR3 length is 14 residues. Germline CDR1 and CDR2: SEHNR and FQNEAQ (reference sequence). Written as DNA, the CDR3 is TGTGCCAGCAGCTCCCCGGAGGGCCAAAAGACCCAGTACTTC. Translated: CASSSPEGQKTQYF. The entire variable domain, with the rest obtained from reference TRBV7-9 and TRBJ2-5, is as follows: DTGVSQNPRHKITKRGQNVTFRCDPISEHNRLYWYRQTLGQGPEFLTYFQNEAQLEKSRLLSDRFSAERPKGSFSTLEIQRTEQGDSAMYLCASSSPEGQKTQYFGPGTRLLVL.

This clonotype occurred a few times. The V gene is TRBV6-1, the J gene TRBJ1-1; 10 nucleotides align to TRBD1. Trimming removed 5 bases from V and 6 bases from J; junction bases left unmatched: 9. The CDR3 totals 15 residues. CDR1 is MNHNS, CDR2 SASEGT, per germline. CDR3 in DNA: TGTGCCAGCAGTTTGTTCACCGGGACAGGGGCTGAAGCTTTCTTT. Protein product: CASSLFTGTGAEAFF.

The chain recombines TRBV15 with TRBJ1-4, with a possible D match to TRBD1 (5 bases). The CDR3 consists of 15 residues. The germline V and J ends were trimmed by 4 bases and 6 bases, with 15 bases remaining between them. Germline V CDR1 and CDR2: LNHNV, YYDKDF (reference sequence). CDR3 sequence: CATSTLKGHDEKLFF. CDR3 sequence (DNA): TGTGCCACCAGCACCCTGAAGGGGCACGATGAAAAACTGTTTTTT.

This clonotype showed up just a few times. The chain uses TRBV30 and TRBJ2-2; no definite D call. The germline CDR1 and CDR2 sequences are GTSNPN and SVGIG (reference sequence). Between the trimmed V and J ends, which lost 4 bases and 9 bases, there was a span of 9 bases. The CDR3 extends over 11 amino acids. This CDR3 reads CAWKMDRELFF. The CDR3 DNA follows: TGTGCCTGGAAAATGGACCGGGAGCTGTTTTTT.

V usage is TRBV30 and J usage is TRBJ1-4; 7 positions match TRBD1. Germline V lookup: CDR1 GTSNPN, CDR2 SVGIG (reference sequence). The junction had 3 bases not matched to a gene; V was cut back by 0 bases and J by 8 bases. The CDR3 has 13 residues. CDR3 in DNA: TGTGCCTGGAGTGTACAGGGGAGGGAAAAACTGTTTTTT. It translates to CAWSVQGREKLFF.

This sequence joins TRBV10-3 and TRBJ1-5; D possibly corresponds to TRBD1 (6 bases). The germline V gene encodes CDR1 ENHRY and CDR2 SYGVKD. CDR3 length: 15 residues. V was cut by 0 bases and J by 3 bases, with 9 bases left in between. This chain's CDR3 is CAISESTGPNQPQHF. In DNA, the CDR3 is TGTGCCATCAGTGAGTCGACAGGACCCAATCAGCCCCAGCATTTT.

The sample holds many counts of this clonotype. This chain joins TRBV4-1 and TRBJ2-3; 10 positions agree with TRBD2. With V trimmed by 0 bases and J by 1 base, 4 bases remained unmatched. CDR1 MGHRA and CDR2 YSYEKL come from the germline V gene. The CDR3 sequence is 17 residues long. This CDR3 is CASSQDALAGGTDTQYF. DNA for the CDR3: TGCGCCAGCAGCCAAGATGCCCTAGCGGGGGGCACAGATACGCAGTATTTT.

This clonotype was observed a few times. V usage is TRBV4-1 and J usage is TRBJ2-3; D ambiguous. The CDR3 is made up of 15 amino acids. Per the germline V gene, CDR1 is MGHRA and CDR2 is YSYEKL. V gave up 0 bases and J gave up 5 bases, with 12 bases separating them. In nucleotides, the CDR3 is TGCGCCAGCAGCCAAGACTACCCCGGATTAGATACGCAGTATTTT. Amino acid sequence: CASSQDYPGLDTQYF.

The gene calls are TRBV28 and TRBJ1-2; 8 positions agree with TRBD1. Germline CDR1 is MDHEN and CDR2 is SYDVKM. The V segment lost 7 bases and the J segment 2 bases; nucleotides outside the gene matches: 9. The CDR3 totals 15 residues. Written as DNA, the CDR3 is TGTGCCAGCAACGACAGGGGAGGATGGAACTATGGCTACACCTTC. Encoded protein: CASNDRGGWNYGYTF.

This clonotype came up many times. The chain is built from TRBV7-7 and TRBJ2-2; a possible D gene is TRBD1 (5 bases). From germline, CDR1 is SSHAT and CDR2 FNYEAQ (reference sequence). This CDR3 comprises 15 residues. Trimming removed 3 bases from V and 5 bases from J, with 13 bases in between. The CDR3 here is CASSFGRGRTGELFF. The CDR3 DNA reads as TGTGCCAGCAGCTTCGGAAGGGGCCGGACCGGGGAGCTGTTTTTT.

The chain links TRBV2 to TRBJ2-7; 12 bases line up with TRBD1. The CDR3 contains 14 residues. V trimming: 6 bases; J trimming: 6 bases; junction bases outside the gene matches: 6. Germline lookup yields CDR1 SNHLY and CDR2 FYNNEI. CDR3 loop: CASRPGQGAVEQYF. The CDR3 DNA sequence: TGTGCCAGCAGACCGGGACAGGGGGCCGTCGAGCAGTACTTC.

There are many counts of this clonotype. The CDR3 sequence is CASSLPQPVPYNEQFF. The CDR3 bases are TGTGCCAGCAGCTTACCCCAGCCAGTTCCGTACAATGAGCAGTTCTTC. The chain employs TRBV7-9 and TRBJ2-1; D is ambiguous. Trimming cost V 2 bases and J 4 bases, with 15 bases left between them. This CDR3 is built from 16 residues. Germline V gene lookup returns CDR1 SEHNR and CDR2 FQNEAQ (reference sequence).

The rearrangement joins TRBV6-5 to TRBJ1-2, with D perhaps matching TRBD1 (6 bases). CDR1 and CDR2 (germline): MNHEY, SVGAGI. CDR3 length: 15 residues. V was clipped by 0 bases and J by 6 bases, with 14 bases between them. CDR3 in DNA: TGTGCCAGCAGTTACTCGTCAGGGGATTTTAATGGCTACACCTTC. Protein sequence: CASSYSSGDFNGYTF.

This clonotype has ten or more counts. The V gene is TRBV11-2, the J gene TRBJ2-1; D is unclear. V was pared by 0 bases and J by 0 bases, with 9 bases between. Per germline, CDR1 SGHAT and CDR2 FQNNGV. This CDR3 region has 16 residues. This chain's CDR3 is CASSLDGKGSYNEQFF. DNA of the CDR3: TGTGCCAGCAGCTTAGATGGCAAGGGCTCCTACAATGAGCAGTTCTTC.

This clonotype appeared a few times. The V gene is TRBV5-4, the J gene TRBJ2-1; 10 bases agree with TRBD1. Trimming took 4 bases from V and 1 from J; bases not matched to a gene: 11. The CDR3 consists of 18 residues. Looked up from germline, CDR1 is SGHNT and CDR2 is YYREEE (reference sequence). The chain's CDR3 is CASSPTGTGEESYNEQFF. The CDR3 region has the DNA TGTGCCAGCAGCCCCACGGGGACAGGGGAGGAGTCCTACAATGAGCAGTTCTTC. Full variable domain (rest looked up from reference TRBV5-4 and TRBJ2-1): ETGVTQSPTHLIKTRGQQVTLRCSSQSGHNTVSWYQQALGQGPQFIFQYYREEENGRGNFPPRFSGLQFPNYSSELNVNALELDDSALYLCASSPTGTGEESYNEQFFGPGTRLTVL.

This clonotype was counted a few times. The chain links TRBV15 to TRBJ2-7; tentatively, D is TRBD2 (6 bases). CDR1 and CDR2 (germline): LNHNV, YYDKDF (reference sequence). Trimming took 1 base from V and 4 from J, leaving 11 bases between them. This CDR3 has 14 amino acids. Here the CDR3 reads CATSRVSEGYEQYF. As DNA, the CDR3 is TGTGCCACCAGCAGAGTTTCGGAGGGGTACGAGCAGTACTTC.